This T cell receptor (beta chain) is drawn from a study of blood T cell repertoires in COVID-19. Study-wide background: From the United States, Italy and Spain came samples of acute and convalescent COVID-19. In each case, the material was cDNA or gDNA derived from T cells, B-cell-depleted T cells, or PBMCs.

Trimming shortened V by 5 bases and J by 10 bases, and 17 bases separated the two germline ends. The CDR3 spans 13 residues. Germline V CDR1 and CDR2: MNHEY, SMNVEV (reference sequence). In the authors' workflow: How many nucleated cells were present was estimated from reference gene primer amplification. Measured with immunoSEQ multiplex PCR; TCRdb has only the in-frame clones, and not every one. From that table come the V and J calls and clone size; the DNA was used to work out D and trimming. The sample includes around 62,000 clones, 70% to 90% of them seen just once. This chain links TRBV27 with TRBJ1-1, with D uncertain. Source material: peripheral blood. The sequence came from a man in his 60s with acute or convalescent COVID-19. CDR3 region: CASSPSGRAGAFF. For the CDR3, the DNA is TGTGCCAGCAGTCCCTCCGGAAGGGCGGGAGCTTTCTTT.